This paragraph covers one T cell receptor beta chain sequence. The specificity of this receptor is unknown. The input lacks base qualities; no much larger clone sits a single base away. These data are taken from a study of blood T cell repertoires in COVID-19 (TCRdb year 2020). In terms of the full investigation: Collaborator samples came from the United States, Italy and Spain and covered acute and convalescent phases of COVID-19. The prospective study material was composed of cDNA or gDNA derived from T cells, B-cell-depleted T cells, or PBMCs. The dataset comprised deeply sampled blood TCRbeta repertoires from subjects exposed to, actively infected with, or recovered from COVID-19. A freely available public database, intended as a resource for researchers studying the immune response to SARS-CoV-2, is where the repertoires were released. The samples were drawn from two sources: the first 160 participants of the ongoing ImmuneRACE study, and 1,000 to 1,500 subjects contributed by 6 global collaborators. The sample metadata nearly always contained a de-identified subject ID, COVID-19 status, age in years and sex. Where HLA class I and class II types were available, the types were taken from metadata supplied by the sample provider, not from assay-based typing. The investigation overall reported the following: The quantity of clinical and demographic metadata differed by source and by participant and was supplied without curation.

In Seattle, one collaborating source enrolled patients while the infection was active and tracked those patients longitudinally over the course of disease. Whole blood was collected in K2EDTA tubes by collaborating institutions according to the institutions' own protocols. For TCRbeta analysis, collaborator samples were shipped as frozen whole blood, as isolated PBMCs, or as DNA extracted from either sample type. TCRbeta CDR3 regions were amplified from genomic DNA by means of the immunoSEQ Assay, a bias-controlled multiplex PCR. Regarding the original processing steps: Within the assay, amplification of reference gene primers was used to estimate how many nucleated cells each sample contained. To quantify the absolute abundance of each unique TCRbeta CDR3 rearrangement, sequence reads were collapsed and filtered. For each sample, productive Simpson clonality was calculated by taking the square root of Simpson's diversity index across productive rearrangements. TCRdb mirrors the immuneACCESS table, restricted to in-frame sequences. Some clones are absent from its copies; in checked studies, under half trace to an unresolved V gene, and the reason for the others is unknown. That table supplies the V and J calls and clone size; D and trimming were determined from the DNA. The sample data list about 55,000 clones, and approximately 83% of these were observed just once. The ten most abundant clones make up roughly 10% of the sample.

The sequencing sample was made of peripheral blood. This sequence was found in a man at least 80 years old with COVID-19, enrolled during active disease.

The nucleotides are TGTGCCAGCAGCGTAGTGGACAGGGGGGATGGAAACACCATATATTTT. It specifies CASSVVDRGDGNTIYF. Here the chain combines TRBV9 and TRBJ1-3; 10 of the junction bases match TRBD1. The CDR3, cysteine through phenylalanine, is 16 amino acids long. The entry retains the CDR3 DNA only, 48 bases that are in frame from base 1. The germline V gene supplies CDR1 SGDLS and CDR2 YYNGEE. Germline trimming amounts to 0 bases on V and 3 bases on J, with 3 as the count of junction bases outside the gene matches.